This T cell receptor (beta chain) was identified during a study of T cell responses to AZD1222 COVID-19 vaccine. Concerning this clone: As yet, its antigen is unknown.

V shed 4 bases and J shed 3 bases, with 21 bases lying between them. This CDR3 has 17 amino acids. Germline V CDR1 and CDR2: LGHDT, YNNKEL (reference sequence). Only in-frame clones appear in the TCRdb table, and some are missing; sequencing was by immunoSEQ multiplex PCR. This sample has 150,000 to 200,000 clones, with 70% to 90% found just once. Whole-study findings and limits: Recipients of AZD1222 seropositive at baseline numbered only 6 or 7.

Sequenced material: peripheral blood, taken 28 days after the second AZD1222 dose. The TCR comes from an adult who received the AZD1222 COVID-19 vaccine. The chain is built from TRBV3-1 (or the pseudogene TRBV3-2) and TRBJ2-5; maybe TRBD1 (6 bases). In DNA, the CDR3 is TGTGCCAGCAGCCTAAGTGGGGGACATCCGGACGAAGAGACCCAGTACTTC. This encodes CASSLSGGHPDEETQYF.